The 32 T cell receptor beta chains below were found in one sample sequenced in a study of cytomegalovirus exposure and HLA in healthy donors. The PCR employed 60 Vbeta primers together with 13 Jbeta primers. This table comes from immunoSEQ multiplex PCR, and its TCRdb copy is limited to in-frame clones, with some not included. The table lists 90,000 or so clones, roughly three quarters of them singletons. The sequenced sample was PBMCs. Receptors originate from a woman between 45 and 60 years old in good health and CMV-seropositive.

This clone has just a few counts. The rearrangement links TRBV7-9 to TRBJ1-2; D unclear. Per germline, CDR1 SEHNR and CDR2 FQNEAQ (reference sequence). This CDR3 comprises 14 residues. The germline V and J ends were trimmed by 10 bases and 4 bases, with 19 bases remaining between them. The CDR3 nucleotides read TGTGCCACTTTGGGAGGTTTACTGTCCTATGGCTACACCTTC. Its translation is CATLGGLLSYGYTF.

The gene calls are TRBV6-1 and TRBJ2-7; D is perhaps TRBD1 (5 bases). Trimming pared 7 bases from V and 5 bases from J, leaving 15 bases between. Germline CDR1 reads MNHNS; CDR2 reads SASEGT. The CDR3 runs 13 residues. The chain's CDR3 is CASTRESRDEQYF. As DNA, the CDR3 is TGTGCCAGCACCAGGGAATCACGGGACGAGCAGTACTTC.

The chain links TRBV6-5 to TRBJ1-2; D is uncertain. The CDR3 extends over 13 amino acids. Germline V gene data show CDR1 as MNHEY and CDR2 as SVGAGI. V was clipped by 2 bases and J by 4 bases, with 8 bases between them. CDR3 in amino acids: CASSYDNLYGYTF. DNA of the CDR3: TGTGCCAGCAGTTACGACAACCTCTATGGCTACACCTTC.

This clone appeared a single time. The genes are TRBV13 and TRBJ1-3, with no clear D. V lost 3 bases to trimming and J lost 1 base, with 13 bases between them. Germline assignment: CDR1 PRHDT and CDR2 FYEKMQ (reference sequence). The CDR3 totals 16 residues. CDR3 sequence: CASSFTRLTSGNTIYF. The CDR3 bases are TGTGCCAGCAGCTTTACCAGGCTAACATCTGGAAACACCATATATTTT. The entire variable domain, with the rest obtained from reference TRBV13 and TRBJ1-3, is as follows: AAGVIQSPRHLIKEKRETATLKCYPIPRHDTVYWYQQGPGQDPQFLISFYEKMQSDKGSIPDRFSAQQFSDYHSELNMSSLELGDSALYFCASSFTRLTSGNTIYFGEGSWLTVV.

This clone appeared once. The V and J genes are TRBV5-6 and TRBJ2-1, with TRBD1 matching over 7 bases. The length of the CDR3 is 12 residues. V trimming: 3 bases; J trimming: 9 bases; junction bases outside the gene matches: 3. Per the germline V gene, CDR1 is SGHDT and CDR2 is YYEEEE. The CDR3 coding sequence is TGTGCCAGCAGCTCAGACAGGGTTGAGCAGTTCTTC. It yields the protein CASSSDRVEQFF.

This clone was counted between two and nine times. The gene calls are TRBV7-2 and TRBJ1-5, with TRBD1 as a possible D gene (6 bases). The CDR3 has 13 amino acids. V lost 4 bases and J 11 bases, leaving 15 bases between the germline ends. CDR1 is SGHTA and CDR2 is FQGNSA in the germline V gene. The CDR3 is CASSSGTFSTQHF. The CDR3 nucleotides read TGTGCCAGCAGCTCTGGGACATTCTCGACCCAGCATTTT.

The CDR3 sequence is CASSTSGVGQETQYF. Written as DNA, the CDR3 is TGTGCCAGCAGCACATCGGGAGTGGGTCAAGAGACCCAGTACTTC. This chain connects TRBV9 to TRBJ2-5, with a tentative D call TRBD2 (6 bases). The CDR3 has 15 residues. CDR1 and CDR2 from the germline V gene are SGDLS and YYNGEE. The V and J ends lost 4 bases and 2 bases respectively, with 15 bases between them. The variable domain in full, with the rest retrieved from reference TRBV9 and TRBJ2-5, is DSGVTQTPKHLITATGQRVTLRCSPRSGDLSVYWYQQSLDQGLQFLIQYYNGEERAKGNILERFSAQQFPDLHSELNLSSLELGDSALYFCASSTSGVGQETQYFGPGTRLLVL.

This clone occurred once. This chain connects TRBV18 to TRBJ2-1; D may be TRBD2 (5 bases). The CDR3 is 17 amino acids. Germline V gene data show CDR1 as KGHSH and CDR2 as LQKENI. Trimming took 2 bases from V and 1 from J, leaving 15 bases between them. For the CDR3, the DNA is TGTGCCAGCTCACCAACCCCCCGGGGTATTTCCTACAATGAGCAGTTCTTC. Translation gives CASSPTPRGISYNEQFF.

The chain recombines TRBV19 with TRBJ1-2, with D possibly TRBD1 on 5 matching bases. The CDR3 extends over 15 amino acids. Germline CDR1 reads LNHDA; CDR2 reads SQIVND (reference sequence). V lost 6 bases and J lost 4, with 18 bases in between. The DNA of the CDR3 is TGTGCCAGTAGCGTCGACAGTACGGACCTCTATGGCTACACCTTC. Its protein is CASSVDSTDLYGYTF.

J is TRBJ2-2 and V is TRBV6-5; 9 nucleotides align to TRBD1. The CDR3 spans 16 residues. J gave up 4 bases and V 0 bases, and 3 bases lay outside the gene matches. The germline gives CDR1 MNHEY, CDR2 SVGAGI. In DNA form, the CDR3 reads TGTGCCAGCAGTTACTCAACAGGGGGCGGCACCGGGGAGCTGTTTTTT. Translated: CASSYSTGGGTGELFF.

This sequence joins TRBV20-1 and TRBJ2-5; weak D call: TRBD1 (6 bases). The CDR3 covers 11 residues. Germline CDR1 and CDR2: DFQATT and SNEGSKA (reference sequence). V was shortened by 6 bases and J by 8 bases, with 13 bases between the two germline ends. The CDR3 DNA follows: TGCAGTGCCAGGGGCCTTCAAACCCAGTACTTC. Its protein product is CSARGLQTQYF.

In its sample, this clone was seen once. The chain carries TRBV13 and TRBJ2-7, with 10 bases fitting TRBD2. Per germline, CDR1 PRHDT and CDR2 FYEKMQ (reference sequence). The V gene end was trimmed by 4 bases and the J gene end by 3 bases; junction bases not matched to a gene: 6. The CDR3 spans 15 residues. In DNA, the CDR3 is TGTGCCAGCAGCTCTCGGACTAGCGGAGACTACGAGCAGTACTTC. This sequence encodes CASSSRTSGDYEQYF.

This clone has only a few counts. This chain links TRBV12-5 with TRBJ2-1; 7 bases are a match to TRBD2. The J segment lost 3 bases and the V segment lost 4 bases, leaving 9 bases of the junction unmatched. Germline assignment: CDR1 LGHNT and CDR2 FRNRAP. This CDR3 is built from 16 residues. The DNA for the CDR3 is TGTGCTAGTGGTTCGTGGGGGGGAATGGACTACAATGAGCAGTTCTTC. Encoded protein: CASGSWGGMDYNEQFF.

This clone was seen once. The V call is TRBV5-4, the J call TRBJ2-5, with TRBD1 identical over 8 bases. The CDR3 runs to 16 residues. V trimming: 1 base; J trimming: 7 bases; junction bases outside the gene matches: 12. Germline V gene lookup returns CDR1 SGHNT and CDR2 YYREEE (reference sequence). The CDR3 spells CASSLQGARGPRTQYF. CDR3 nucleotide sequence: TGTGCCAGCAGCTTGCAGGGGGCGAGGGGACCTCGGACCCAGTACTTC.

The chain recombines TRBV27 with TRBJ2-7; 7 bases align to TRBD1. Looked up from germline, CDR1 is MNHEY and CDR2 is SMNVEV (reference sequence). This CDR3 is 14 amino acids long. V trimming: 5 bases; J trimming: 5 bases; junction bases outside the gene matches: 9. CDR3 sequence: CASSAGQVQDEQYF. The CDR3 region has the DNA TGTGCCAGCAGTGCTGGACAGGTTCAAGACGAGCAGTACTTC.

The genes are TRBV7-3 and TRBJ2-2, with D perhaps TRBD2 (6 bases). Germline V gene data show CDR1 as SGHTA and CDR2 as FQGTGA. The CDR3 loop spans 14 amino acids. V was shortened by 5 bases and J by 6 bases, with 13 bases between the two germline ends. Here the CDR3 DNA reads TGTGCCAGCAGCCCCCTCCCGGGAGCCGGGGAGCTGTTTTTT. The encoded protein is CASSPLPGAGELFF.

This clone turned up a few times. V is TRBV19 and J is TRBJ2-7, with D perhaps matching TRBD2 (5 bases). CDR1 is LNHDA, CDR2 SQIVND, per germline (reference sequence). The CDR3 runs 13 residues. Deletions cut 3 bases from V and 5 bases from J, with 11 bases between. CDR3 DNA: TGTGCCAGTAGTATTAGCGCAAACCACGAGCAGTACTTC. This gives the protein CASSISANHEQYF.

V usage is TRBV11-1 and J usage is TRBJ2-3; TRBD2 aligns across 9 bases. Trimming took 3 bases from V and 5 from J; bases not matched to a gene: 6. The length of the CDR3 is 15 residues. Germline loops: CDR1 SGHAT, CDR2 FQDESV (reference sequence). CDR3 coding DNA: TGTGCCAGCAGCTTCAGGCGGGGGGGTTTAGATACGCAGTATTTT. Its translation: CASSFRRGGLDTQYF.

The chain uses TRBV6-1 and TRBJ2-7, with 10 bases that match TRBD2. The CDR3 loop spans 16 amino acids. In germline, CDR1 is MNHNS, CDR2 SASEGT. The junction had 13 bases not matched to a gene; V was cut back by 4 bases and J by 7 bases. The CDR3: CASSGLGIAGGGEQYF. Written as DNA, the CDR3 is TGTGCCAGCAGTGGACTTGGAATAGCGGGGGGCGGAGAGCAGTACTTC.

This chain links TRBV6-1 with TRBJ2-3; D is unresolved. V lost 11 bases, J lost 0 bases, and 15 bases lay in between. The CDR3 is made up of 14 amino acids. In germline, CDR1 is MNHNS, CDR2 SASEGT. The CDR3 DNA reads TGTGCCGCTAGAAGACTTGCTAGCACAGATACGCAGTATTTT. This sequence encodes CAARRLASTDTQYF.

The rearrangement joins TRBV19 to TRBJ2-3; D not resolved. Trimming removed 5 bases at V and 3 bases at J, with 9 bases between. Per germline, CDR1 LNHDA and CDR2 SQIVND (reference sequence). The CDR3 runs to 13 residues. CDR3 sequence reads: CASSAGSTDTQYF. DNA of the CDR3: TGTGCCAGTAGTGCCGGGTCAACAGATACGCAGTATTTT.

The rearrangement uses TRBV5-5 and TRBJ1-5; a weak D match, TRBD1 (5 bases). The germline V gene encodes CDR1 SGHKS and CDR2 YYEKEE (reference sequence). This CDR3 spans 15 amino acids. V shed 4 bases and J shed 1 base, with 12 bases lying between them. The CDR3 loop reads CASSPGGASNQPQHF. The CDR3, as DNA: TGTGCCAGCAGCCCGGGCGGGGCGAGCAATCAGCCCCAGCATTTT.

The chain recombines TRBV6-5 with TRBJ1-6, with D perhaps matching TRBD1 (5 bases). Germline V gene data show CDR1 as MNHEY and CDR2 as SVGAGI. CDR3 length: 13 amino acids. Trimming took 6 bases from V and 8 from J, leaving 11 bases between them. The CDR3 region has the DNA TGTGCCAGCAGCCCCTCCAGGGATTCACCCCTCCACTTT. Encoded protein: CASSPSRDSPLHF.

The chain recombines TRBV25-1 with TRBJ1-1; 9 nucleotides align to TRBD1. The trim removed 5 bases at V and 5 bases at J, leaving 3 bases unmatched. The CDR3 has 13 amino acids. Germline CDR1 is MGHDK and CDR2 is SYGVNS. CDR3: CASSRQGGTEAFF. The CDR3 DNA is TGTGCCAGCAGTCGACAGGGGGGTACTGAAGCTTTCTTT.

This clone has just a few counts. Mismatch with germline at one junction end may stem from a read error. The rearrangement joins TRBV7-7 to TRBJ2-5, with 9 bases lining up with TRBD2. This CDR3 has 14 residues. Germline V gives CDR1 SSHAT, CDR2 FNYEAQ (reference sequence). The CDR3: CASRVTSGQETQYF. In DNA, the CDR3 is TGTGCTAGCAGGGTCACTAGCGGGCAAGAGACCCAGTACTTC.

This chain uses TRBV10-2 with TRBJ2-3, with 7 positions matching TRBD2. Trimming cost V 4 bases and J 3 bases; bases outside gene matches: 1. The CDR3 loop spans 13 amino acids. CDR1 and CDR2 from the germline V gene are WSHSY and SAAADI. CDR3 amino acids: CASSGGGTDTQYF. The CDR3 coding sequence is TGCGCCAGCAGTGGGGGAGGGACAGATACGCAGTATTTT.

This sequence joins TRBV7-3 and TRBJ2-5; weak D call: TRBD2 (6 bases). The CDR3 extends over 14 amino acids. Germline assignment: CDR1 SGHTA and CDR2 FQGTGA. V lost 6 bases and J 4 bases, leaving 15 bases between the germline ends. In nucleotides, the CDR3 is TGTGCCAGCAGTAAACCGGGGGTGGGAGAGACCCAGTACTTC. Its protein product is CASSKPGVGETQYF.

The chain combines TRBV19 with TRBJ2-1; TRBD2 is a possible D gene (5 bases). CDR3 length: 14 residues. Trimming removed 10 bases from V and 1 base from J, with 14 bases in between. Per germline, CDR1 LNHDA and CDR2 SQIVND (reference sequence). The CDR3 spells CATRAGDSYNEQFF. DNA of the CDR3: TGTGCCACTAGGGCGGGCGATTCCTACAATGAGCAGTTCTTC. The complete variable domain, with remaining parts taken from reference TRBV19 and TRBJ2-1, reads DGGITQSPKYLFRKEGQNVTLSCEQNLNHDAMYWYRQDPGQGLRLIYYSQIVNDFQKGDIAEGYSVSREKKESFPLTVTSAQKNPTAFYLCATRAGDSYNEQFFGPGTRLTVL.

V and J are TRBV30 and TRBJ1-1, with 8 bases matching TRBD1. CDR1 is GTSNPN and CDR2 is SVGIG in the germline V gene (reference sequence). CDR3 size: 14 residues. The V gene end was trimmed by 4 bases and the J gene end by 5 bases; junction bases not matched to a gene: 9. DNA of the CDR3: TGTGCCTGGAATGGTAGGACAGGGAGGACTGAAGCTTTCTTT. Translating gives CAWNGRTGRTEAFF.

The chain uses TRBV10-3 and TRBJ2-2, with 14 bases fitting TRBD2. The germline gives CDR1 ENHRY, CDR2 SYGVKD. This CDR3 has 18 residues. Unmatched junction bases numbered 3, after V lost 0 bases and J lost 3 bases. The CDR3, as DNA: TGTGCCATCAGTGAGTCGGGACTAGCGGGAGTGGACACCGGGGAGCTGTTTTTT. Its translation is CAISESGLAGVDTGELFF.

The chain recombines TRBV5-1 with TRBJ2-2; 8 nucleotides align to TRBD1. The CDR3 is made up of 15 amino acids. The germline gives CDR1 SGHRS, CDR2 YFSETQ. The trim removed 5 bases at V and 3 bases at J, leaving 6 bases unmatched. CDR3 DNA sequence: TGCGCCAGCAGTAGACAGGGGATCGACACCGGGGAGCTGTTTTTT. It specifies CASSRQGIDTGELFF. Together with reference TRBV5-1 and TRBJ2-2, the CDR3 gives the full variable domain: KAGVTQTPRYLIKTRGQQVTLSCSPISGHRSVSWYQQTPGQGLQFLFEYFSETQRNKGNFPGRFSGRQFSNSRSEMNVSTLELGDSALYLCASSRQGIDTGELFFGEGSRLTVL.

The DNA of the CDR3 is TGCGCCAGCAGCTTGGCCCCGGACAGGGGCTACGAGCAGTACTTC. It specifies CASSLAPDRGYEQYF. This sequence joins TRBV5-1 and TRBJ2-7, with 9 bases lining up with TRBD1. The CDR3 consists of 15 residues. Trimming at V came to 0 bases and at J to 3 bases, leaving 4 bases not matched to a gene. Germline V lookup: CDR1 SGHRS, CDR2 YFSETQ.